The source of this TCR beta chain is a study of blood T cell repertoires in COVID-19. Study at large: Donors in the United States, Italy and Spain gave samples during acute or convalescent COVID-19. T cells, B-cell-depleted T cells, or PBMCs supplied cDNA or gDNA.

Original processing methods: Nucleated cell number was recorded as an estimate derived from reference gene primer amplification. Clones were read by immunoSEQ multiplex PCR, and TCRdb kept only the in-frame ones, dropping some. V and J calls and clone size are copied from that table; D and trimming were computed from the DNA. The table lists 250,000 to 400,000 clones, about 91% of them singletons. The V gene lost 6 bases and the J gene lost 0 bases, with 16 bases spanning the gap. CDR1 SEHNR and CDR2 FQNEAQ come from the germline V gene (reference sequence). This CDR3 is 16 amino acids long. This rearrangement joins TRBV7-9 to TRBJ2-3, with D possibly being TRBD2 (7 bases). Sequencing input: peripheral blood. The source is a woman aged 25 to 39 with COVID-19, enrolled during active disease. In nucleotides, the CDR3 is TGTGCCAGCAGTCTGACGGGGGGCCGAAGCACAGATACGCAGTATTTT. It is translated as CASSLTGGRSTDTQYF.